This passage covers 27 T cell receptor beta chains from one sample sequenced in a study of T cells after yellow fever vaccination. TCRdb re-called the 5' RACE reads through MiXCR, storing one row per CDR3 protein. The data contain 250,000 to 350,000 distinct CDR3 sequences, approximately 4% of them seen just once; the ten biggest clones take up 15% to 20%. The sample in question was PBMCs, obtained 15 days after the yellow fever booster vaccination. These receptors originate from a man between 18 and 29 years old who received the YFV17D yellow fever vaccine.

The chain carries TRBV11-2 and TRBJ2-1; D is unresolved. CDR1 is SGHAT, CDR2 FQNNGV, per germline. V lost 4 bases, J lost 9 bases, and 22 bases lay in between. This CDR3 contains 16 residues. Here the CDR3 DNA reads TGTGCCAGCAGCTCCCTAGACCCGGGTCTAGTCGGTGAGCAGTTCTTC. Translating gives CASSSLDPGLVGEQFF.

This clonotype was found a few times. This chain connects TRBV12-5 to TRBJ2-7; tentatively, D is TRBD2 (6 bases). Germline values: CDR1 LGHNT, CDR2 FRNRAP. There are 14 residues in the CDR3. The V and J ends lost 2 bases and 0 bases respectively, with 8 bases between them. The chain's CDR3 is CASGLHGGSYEQYF. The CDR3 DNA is TGTGCTAGTGGTTTGCACGGGGGCTCCTACGAGCAGTACTTC.

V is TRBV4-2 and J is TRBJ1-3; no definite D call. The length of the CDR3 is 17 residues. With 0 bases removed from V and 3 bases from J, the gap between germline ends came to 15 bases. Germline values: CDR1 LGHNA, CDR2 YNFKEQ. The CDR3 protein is CASSQDLAGSYGNTIYF. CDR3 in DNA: TGTGCCAGCAGCCAAGACCTTGCAGGATCTTATGGAAACACCATATATTTT.

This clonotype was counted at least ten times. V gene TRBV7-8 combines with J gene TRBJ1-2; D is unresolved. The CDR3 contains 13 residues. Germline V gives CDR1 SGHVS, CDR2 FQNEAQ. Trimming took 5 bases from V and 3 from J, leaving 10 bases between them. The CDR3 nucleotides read TGTGCCAGCAGCGCAGGACTATACTATGGCTACACCTTC. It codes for CASSAGLYYGYTF.

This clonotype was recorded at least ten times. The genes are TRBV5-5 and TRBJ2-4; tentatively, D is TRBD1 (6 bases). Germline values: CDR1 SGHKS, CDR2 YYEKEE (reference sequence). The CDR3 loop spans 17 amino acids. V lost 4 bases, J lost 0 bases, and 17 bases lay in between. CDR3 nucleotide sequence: TGTGCCAGCAGCATTGGGGACACCGCCTTAGCCAAAAACATTCAGTACTTC. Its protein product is CASSIGDTALAKNIQYF.

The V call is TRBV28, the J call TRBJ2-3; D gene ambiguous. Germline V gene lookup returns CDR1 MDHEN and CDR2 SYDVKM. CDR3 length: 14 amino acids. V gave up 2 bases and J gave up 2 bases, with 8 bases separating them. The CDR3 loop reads CASSLEQLTDTQYF. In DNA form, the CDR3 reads TGTGCCAGCAGTTTAGAACAGCTCACAGATACGCAGTATTTT.

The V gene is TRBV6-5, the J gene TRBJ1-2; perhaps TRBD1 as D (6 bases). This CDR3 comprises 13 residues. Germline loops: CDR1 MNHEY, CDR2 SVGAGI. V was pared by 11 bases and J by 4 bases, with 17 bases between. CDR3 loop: CAAAVRGTYGYTF. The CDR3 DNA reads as TGTGCCGCAGCAGTCAGGGGAACCTATGGCTACACCTTC.

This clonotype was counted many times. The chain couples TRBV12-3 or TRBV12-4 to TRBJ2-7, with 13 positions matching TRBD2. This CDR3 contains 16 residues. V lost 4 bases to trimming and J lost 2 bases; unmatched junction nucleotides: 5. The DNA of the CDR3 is TGTGCCAGCAGTTGGGGGGGACTAGCGGGGCCCTACGAGCAGTACGTC. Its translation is CASSWGGLAGPYEQYV.

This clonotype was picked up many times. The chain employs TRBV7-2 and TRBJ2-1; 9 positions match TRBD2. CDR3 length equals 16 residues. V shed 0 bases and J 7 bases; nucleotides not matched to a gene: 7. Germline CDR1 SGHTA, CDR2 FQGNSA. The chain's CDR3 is CASSLAGSGGRNEQFF. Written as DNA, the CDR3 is TGTGCCAGCAGCTTAGCTGGTAGCGGGGGAAGAAATGAGCAGTTCTTC.

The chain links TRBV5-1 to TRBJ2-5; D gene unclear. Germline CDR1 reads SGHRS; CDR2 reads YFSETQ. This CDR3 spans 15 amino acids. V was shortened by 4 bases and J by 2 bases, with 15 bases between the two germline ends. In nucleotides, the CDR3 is TGCGCCAGCAGCCTCCGGACCCGTAGTCAAGAGACCCAGTACTTC. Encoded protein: CASSLRTRSQETQYF.

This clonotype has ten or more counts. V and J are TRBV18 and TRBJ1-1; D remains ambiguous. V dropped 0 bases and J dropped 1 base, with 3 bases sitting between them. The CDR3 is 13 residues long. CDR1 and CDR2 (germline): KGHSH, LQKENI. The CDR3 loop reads CASSPPENTEAFF. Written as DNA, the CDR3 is TGTGCCAGCTCACCACCGGAGAACACTGAAGCTTTCTTT. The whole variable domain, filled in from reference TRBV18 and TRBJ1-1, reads NAGVMQNPRHLVRRRGQEARLRCSPMKGHSHVYWYRQLPEEGLKFMVYLQKENIIDESGMPKERFSAEFPKEGPSILRIQQVVRGDSAAYFCASSPPENTEAFFGQGTRLTVV.

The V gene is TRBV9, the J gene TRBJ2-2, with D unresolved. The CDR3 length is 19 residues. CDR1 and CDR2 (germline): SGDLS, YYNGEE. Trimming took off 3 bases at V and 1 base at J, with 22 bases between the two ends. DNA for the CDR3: TGTGCCAGCAGCGGGCCCCCTATGGACGCAGGCCAGAACACCGGGGAGCTGTTTTTT. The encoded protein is CASSGPPMDAGQNTGELFF.

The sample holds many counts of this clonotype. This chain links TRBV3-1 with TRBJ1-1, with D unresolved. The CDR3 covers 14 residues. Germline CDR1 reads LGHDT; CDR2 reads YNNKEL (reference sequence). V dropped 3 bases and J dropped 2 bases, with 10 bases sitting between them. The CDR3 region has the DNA TGTGCCAGCAGCCAGAACGGAGTAAACACTGAAGCTTTCTTT. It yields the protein CASSQNGVNTEAFF. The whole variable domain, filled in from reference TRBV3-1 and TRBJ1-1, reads DTAVSQTPKYLVTQMGNDKSIKCEQNLGHDTMYWYKQDSKKFLKIMFSYNNKELIINETVPNRFSPKSPDKAHLNLHINSLELGDSAVYFCASSQNGVNTEAFFGQGTRLTVV.

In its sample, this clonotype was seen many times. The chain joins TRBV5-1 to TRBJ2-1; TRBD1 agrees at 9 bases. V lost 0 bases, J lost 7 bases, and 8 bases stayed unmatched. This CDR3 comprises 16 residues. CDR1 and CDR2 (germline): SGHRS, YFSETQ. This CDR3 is CASSLDLPGQGNEQFF. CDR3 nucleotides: TGCGCCAGCAGCTTGGATTTACCGGGACAGGGAAATGAGCAGTTCTTC.

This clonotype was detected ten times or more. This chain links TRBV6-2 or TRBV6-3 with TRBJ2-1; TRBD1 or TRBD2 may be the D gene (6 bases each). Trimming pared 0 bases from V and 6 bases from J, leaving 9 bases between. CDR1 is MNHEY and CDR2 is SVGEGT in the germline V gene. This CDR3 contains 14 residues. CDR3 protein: CASSYSGGPNEQFF. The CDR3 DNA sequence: TGTGCCAGCAGTTACTCCGGGGGCCCCAATGAGCAGTTCTTC.

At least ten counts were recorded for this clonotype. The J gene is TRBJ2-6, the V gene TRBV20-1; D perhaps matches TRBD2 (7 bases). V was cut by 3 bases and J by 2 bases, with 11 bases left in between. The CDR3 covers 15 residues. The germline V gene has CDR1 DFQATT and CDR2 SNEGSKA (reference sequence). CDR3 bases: TGCAGTGCTAGGAGGGGGGGCACTGGGGCCAACGTCCTGACTTTC. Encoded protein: CSARRGGTGANVLTF.

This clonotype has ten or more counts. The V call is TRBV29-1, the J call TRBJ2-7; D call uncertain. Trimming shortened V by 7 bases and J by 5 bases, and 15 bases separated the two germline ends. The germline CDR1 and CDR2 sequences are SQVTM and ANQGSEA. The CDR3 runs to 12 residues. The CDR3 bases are TGCAGCGCTAACTCAGGTACCAACGAGCAGTACTTC. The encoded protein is CSANSGTNEQYF.

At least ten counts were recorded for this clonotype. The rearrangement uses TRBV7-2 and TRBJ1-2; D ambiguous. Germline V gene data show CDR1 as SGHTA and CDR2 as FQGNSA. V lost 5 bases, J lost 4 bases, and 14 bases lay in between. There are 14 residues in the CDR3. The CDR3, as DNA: TGTGCCAGCAGCCCTAGAGCCGTGAGCTATGGCTACACCTTC. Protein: CASSPRAVSYGYTF.

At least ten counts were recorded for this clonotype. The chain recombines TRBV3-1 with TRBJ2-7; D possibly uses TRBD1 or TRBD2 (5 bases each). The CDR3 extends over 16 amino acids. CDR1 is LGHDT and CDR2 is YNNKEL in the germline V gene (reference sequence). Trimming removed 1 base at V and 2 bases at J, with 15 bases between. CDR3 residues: CASSQVPGTGTYEQYF. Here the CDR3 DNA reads TGTGCCAGCAGCCAAGTCCCCGGGACGGGAACCTACGAGCAGTACTTC.

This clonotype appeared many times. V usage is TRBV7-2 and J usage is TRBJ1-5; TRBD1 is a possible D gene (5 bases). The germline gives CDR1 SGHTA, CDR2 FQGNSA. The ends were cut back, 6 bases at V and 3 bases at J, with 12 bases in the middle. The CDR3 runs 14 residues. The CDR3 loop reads CASSYGGTNQPQHF. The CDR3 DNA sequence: TGTGCCAGCAGTTATGGGGGTACCAATCAGCCCCAGCATTTT.

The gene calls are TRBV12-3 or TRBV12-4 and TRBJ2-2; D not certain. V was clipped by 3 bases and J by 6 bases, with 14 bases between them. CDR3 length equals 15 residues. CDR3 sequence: CASSFGYGLAGELFF. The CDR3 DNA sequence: TGTGCCAGCAGTTTCGGGTATGGTTTGGCCGGGGAGCTGTTTTTT.

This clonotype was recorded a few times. CDR3 loop: CASSEDPILETQYF. The CDR3 DNA reads as TGTGCCAGCAGTGAAGATCCCATTTTGGAGACCCAGTACTTC. This chain connects TRBV2 to TRBJ2-5; D call uncertain. Trimming stripped 1 base from V and 5 bases from J, with 11 bases between. The CDR3 totals 14 residues. The germline gives CDR1 SNHLY, CDR2 FYNNEI.

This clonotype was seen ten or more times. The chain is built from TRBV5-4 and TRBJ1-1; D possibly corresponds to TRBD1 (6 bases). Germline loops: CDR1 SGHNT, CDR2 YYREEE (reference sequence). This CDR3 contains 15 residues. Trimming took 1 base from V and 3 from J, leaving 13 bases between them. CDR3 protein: CASSLFRGRDTEAFF. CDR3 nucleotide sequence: TGTGCCAGCAGCTTGTTCAGGGGCAGGGACACTGAAGCTTTCTTT.

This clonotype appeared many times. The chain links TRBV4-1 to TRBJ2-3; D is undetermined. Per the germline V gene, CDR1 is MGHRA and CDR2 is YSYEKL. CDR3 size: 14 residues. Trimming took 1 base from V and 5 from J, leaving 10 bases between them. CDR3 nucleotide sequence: TGCGCCAGCAGCCAAGGCCCGATAGGAGATACGCAGTATTTT. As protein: CASSQGPIGDTQYF.

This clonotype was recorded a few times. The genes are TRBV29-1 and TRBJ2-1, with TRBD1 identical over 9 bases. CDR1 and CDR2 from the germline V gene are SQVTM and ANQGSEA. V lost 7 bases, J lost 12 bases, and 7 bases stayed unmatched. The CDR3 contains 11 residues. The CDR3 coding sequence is TGCAGCGGCGACAGGGGGGAGGGGCAGTTCTTC. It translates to CSGDRGEGQFF.

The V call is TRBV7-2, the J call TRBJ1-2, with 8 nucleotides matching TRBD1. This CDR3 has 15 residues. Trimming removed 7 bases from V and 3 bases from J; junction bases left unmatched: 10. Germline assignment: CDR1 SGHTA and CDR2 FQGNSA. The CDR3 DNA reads TGTGCCAGCAACCCAGGACAGGGTCTAGACTATGGCTACACCTTC. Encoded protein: CASNPGQGLDYGYTF. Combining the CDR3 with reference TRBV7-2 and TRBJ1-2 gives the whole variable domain GAGVSQSPSNKVTEKGKDVELRCDPISGHTALYWYRQSLGQGLEFLIYFQGNSAPDKSGLPSDRFSAERTGGSVSTLTIQRTQQEDSAVYLCASNPGQGLDYGYTFGSGTRLTVV.

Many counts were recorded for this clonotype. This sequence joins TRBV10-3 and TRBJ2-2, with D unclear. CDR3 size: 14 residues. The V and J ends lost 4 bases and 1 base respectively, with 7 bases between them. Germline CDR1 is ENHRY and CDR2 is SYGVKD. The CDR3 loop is CAISGDGNTGELFF. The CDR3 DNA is TGTGCCATCAGTGGCGACGGGAACACCGGGGAGCTGTTTTTT.